These 20 T cell receptor beta chains were sequenced from one sample in a study of T-cell memory formation after mild COVID-19. TCRdb re-derived calls from the 5' RACE reads in MiXCR, one entry per CDR3 protein. The data contain 380,000 or so distinct CDR3 sequences, approximately 15% of them singletons. The sample consisted of PBMCs or a T cell subset sorted from them (not recorded which). These receptors all stem from a man aged 18 to 30 who had mild COVID-19 (a few samples of this study predate the infection). Cell type and time point are not known.

At least ten counts were recorded for this clonotype. J is TRBJ2-4 and V is TRBV15; D is possibly TRBD2 (5 bases). Germline loops: CDR1 LNHNV, CDR2 YYDKDF (reference sequence). V was clipped by 3 bases and J by 2 bases, with 11 bases between them. This CDR3 region has 15 residues. The CDR3 DNA follows: TGTGCCACCAGCAGGGGAGAGGAGCCCAAAAACATTCAGTACTTC. It yields the protein CATSRGEEPKNIQYF.

The CDR3 DNA sequence: TGCGCCAGCAGCTTCTCGGGGATGGGACCAGATACGCAGTATTTT. Translated: CASSFSGMGPDTQYF. This chain uses TRBV5-1 with TRBJ2-3, with D perhaps being TRBD1 or TRBD2 (5 bases each). Trimming stripped 2 bases from V and 4 bases from J, with 14 bases between. CDR1 and CDR2 (germline): SGHRS, YFSETQ. The CDR3 is made up of 15 amino acids.

There are many counts of this clonotype. The rearrangement links TRBV5-5 to TRBJ2-5; D call uncertain. Germline CDR1 and CDR2: SGHKS and YYEKEE (reference sequence). Between the trimmed V and J ends, which lost 4 bases and 5 bases, there was a span of 30 bases. This CDR3 spans 19 amino acids. The CDR3: CASSPRRYSPVTISETQYF. DNA of the CDR3: TGTGCCAGCAGCCCACGGAGATACTCCCCGGTCACAATTAGTGAGACCCAGTACTTC.

A few counts support this clonotype. V is TRBV5-1 and J is TRBJ1-2, with 7 bases that match TRBD1. The junction had 5 bases not matched to a gene; V was cut back by 3 bases and J by 6 bases. This CDR3 is built from 13 residues. Germline CDR1 SGHRS, CDR2 YFSETQ. CDR3 loop: CASSSQGTDGYTF. DNA for the CDR3: TGCGCCAGCAGCTCACAGGGGACGGATGGCTACACCTTC.

This clonotype was recorded many times. The chain recombines TRBV7-6 with TRBJ1-1, with D tentatively TRBD1 (6 bases). The CDR3 consists of 15 residues. The V and J ends lost 0 bases and 6 bases respectively, with 14 bases between them. Germline V CDR1 and CDR2: SGHVS, FNYEAQ. The CDR3 protein is CASSLAQGKLAEAFF. The CDR3 region has the DNA TGTGCCAGCAGCTTAGCTCAGGGGAAGCTCGCTGAAGCTTTCTTT.

This clonotype was picked up a small number of times. The V gene is TRBV3-1, the J gene TRBJ2-4, with a tentative D call TRBD2 (6 bases). The germline CDR1 and CDR2 sequences are LGHDT and YNNKEL (reference sequence). V gave up 5 bases and J gave up 0 bases, with 20 bases separating them. The CDR3 contains 18 residues. In nucleotides, the CDR3 is TGTGCCAGCAGCGTCGCGGGCGGGGAAGGAAAAGCCAAAAACATTCAGTACTTC. Protein product: CASSVAGGEGKAKNIQYF.

This clonotype was seen only a few times. The chain links TRBV4-1 to TRBJ2-7; TRBD1 matches at 7 bases. Unmatched junction bases numbered 6, after V lost 0 bases and J lost 1 base. The CDR3 is 16 residues long. From germline, CDR1 is MGHRA and CDR2 YSYEKL. The DNA of the CDR3 is TGCGCCAGCAGCCAAGAAGGGACAGCTCGATCCTACGAGCAGTACTTC. Translating gives CASSQEGTARSYEQYF.

The chain is built from TRBV7-9 and TRBJ1-2; possibly TRBD1 for D (6 bases). Germline V gives CDR1 SEHNR, CDR2 FQNEAQ (reference sequence). CDR3 length equals 14 residues. The germline V and J ends were trimmed by 1 base and 6 bases, with 12 bases remaining between them. The CDR3 loop reads CASSLVGTINGYTF. The CDR3 DNA follows: TGTGCCAGCAGCTTAGTGGGGACAATTAATGGCTACACCTTC. Full variable domain (remainder filled in from reference TRBV7-9 and TRBJ1-2): DTGVSQNPRHKITKRGQNVTFRCDPISEHNRLYWYRQTLGQGPEFLTYFQNEAQLEKSRLLSDRFSAERPKGSFSTLEIQRTEQGDSAMYLCASSLVGTINGYTFGSGTRLTVV.

The V call is TRBV10-3, the J call TRBJ2-1; 8 positions match TRBD2. The CDR3 consists of 14 residues. Germline V CDR1 and CDR2: ENHRY, SYGVKD. V lost 5 bases and J lost 8; bases outside the gene matches: 8. The CDR3 spells CAISRPGLGDEQFF. The CDR3 region has the DNA TGTGCCATCAGTCGACCGGGACTAGGCGATGAGCAGTTCTTC.

The gene calls are TRBV20-1 and TRBJ2-1; a weak D match, TRBD1 (6 bases). Germline-derived CDR1 and CDR2 are DFQATT and SNEGSKA (reference sequence). V was clipped by 3 bases and J by 4 bases, with 7 bases between them. The CDR3 has 12 residues. The CDR3 DNA reads as TGCAGTGCTAGGAGGGGGTACAATGAGCAGTTCTTC. Its translation is CSARRGYNEQFF.

This clonotype was recorded at least ten times. This sequence joins TRBV20-1 and TRBJ2-3; 8 nucleotides agree with TRBD1. The CDR3 contains 10 residues. In germline, CDR1 is DFQATT, CDR2 SNEGSKA (reference sequence). Losses at the gene ends were 6 bases for V and 8 bases for J; bases not matched to a gene: 1. The CDR3 sequence: CSAQGATQYF. The CDR3 bases are TGCAGTGCCCAGGGGGCTACGCAGTATTTT.

This clonotype showed up just a few times. The chain combines TRBV9 with TRBJ2-3; D perhaps matches TRBD2 (7 bases). V was cut by 0 bases and J by 4 bases, with 15 bases left in between. This CDR3 is 16 amino acids long. Germline V gives CDR1 SGDLS, CDR2 YYNGEE. CDR3 DNA sequence: TGTGCCAGCAGCGTAGAGGAGGGGGGGCCCCCAGATACGCAGTATTTT. Translation gives CASSVEEGGPPDTQYF. The full variable domain, in which reference TRBV9 and TRBJ2-3 provide the parts outside the CDR3, is DSGVTQTPKHLITATGQRVTLRCSPRSGDLSVYWYQQSLDQGLQFLIQYYNGEERAKGNILERFSAQQFPDLHSELNLSSLELGDSALYFCASSVEEGGPPDTQYFGPGTRLTVL.

The table lists this clonotype with a few counts. The chain is built from TRBV4-2 and TRBJ2-5; TRBD2 matches at 7 bases. This CDR3 spans 16 amino acids. V shed 0 bases and J 3 bases; nucleotides not matched to a gene: 7. CDR1 and CDR2 (germline): LGHNA, YNFKEQ. CDR3 region: CASSQDLGRGEETQYF. In DNA form, the CDR3 reads TGTGCCAGCAGCCAAGATCTAGGTCGGGGGGAAGAGACCCAGTACTTC.

This clonotype has at least ten counts. V usage is TRBV6-2 or TRBV6-3 and J usage is TRBJ1-1; a weak D match, TRBD1 (5 bases). Germline CDR1 reads MNHEY; CDR2 reads SVGEGT. This CDR3 is built from 17 residues. V shed 2 bases and J shed 0 bases, with 16 bases lying between them. CDR3 bases: TGTGCCAGCAGTTACGGAGGGGTCCGGGGGATGAACACTGAAGCTTTCTTT. Translating it yields CASSYGGVRGMNTEAFF.

This chain joins TRBV7-2 and TRBJ2-7; maybe TRBD2 (7 bases). From germline, CDR1 is SGHTA and CDR2 FQGNSA. Between the trimmed V and J ends, which lost 3 bases and 10 bases, there was a span of 22 bases. CDR3 length: 15 residues. Here the CDR3 DNA reads TGTGCCAGCAGCTTTTACAGCGGGGACAACTCGGACCAGTACTTC. This gives the protein CASSFYSGDNSDQYF.

This clonotype has just a few counts. The V gene is TRBV12-3 or TRBV12-4, the J gene TRBJ1-2, with D possibly TRBD1 on 6 matching bases. CDR3 length: 11 residues. Trimming left V 8 bases short and J 6 bases short, with 10 bases between. The CDR3 spells CASEGVNGYTF. CDR3 nucleotide sequence: TGTGCCAGCGAGGGGGTGAATGGCTACACCTTC.

This clonotype has a count of ten or more. The chain couples TRBV29-1 to TRBJ1-1; D unresolved. Trimming removed 0 bases from V and 5 bases from J, with 13 bases in between. There are 14 residues in the CDR3. From germline, CDR1 is SQVTM and CDR2 ANQGSEA. The CDR3 spells CSVEDPTGGTEAFF. The CDR3 DNA sequence: TGCAGCGTTGAAGACCCGACGGGCGGTACTGAAGCTTTCTTT.

The chain combines TRBV9 with TRBJ1-1; D unresolved. Per the germline V gene, CDR1 is SGDLS and CDR2 is YYNGEE. Trimming shortened V by 0 bases and J by 3 bases, and 6 bases separated the two germline ends. The CDR3 is made up of 13 amino acids. DNA of the CDR3: TGTGCCAGCAGCGTAGAAGTGCACACTGAAGCTTTCTTT. Its translation is CASSVEVHTEAFF.

CDR3 protein: CATSGAGTAEETQYF. CDR3 DNA: TGTGCCACCAGTGGCGCCGGGACGGCGGAAGAGACCCAGTACTTC. The chain carries TRBV24-1 and TRBJ2-5; either TRBD1 or TRBD2 may fit D (5 bases each). The CDR3 runs 15 residues. The germline V gene has CDR1 KGHDR and CDR2 SFDVKD. V gave up 5 bases and J gave up 3 bases, with 15 bases separating them.

This clonotype was seen ten or more times. The chain joins TRBV6-5 to TRBJ2-5; the match to TRBD2 covers 7 bases. The trim removed 5 bases at V and 1 base at J, leaving 4 bases unmatched. Germline assignment: CDR1 MNHEY and CDR2 SVGAGI. The CDR3 is 14 residues long. The CDR3 nucleotides are TGTGCCAGCAGTCAGTCTAGCGGCCAAGAGACCCAGTACTTC. It is translated as CASSQSSGQETQYF.